The 30 T cell receptor beta chains listed next were all sequenced from one sample in a study of blood T cell repertoires in COVID-19 (dated by TCRdb to about 2020). Libraries were made using the immunoSEQ multiplex PCR assay. TCRdb obtained this table from immuneACCESS and retained in-frame rearrangements with V and J assigned. These tables miss some clones; where compared with another copy, unresolved V genes account for less than half of the shortfall, and the remainder is unexplained. The sample table records some 130,000 clones; 84% of these occur just once. Clones ranked in the top ten supply less than 7% of the sample. Sequencing was done on a sample of PBMCs or T cells enriched from blood (not recorded which). These receptors were obtained from a man aged 35 to 55 with acute COVID-19.

This sequence joins TRBV6-5 and TRBJ1-1, with D hard to call. V was cut by 6 bases and J by 3 bases, with 11 bases left in between. Germline loops: CDR1 MNHEY, CDR2 SVGAGI. The length of the CDR3 is 13 residues. CDR3 residues: CASSPGVYTEAFF. As DNA, the CDR3 is TGTGCCAGCAGCCCCGGGGTGTACACTGAAGCTTTCTTT.

This sequence joins TRBV30 and TRBJ2-7; possibly TRBD1 for D (6 bases). The CDR3 extends over 16 amino acids. Germline V lookup: CDR1 GTSNPN, CDR2 SVGIG (reference sequence). Trimming took 1 base from V and 0 from J, leaving 16 bases between them. The CDR3 region has the DNA TGTGCCTGGAGTGGTGGATTCACAGGGACCTCCTACGAGCAGTACTTC. The encoded protein is CAWSGGFTGTSYEQYF.

This clone was seen more than once but under ten times. The chain combines TRBV27 with TRBJ1-5, with 7 bases that match TRBD1. V was clipped by 8 bases and J by 2 bases; unmatched bases: 12. Per germline, CDR1 MNHEY and CDR2 SMNVEV (reference sequence). CDR3 size: 16 residues. The CDR3: CASRSQGVSRNQPQHF. As DNA, the CDR3 is TGTGCCAGCCGAAGCCAGGGGGTTTCTCGCAATCAGCCCCAGCATTTT.

J is TRBJ1-2 and V is TRBV4-1; D is uncertain. This CDR3 is built from 15 residues. Germline values: CDR1 MGHRA, CDR2 YSYEKL. V dropped 4 bases and J dropped 5 bases, with 17 bases sitting between them. This CDR3 is CASSPPQRGAYGYTF. The CDR3, as DNA: TGCGCCAGCAGCCCCCCGCAGCGGGGAGCTTATGGCTACACCTTC.

This chain uses TRBV5-4 with TRBJ2-7, with D possibly being TRBD1 (5 bases). This CDR3 comprises 12 residues. V lost 0 bases to trimming and J lost 6 bases, with 7 bases between them. Germline CDR1 reads SGHNT; CDR2 reads YYREEE (reference sequence). In DNA, the CDR3 is TGTGCCAGCAGCTTGGGGGGCACCGAGCAGTACTTC. Translated, it gives CASSLGGTEQYF.

The gene calls are TRBV28 and TRBJ1-2; tentative D call: TRBD1 (5 bases). CDR3 size: 12 residues. Germline-derived CDR1 and CDR2 are MDHEN and SYDVKM. V lost 8 bases and J lost 2, with 9 bases in between. CDR3 nucleotide sequence: TGTGCCAGCCGGGGGGTAAACTATGGCTACACCTTC. It is translated as CASRGVNYGYTF.

The CDR3 DNA reads as TGTGCCAGCAGCCAAGAATTGTCGACTAGCCGAGGGGAGACCCAGTACTTC. As protein: CASSQELSTSRGETQYF. The chain couples TRBV3-1 (or the pseudogene TRBV3-2) to TRBJ2-5; 7 bases fit TRBD2. The junction had 12 bases not matched to a gene; V was cut back by 0 bases and J by 5 bases. The CDR3 has 17 amino acids. CDR1 and CDR2 (germline): LGHDT, YNNKEL (reference sequence).

This clone turned up a few times. The genes are TRBV7-2 and TRBJ2-1; 10 bases are a match to TRBD2. Trimming removed 3 bases from V and 6 bases from J; junction bases left unmatched: 8. CDR3 length equals 16 residues. Germline V gene sequence: CDR1 SGHTA, CDR2 FQGNSA. CDR3 sequence (DNA): TGTGCCAGCAGCTTCCTCCCCCGACTAGCGGGCAATGAGCAGTTCTTC. It translates to CASSFLPRLAGNEQFF.

This clone was detected only a few times. The chain combines TRBV28 with TRBJ2-7; D is unresolved. The CDR3 spans 14 residues. Trimming removed 10 bases from V and 2 bases from J, with 18 bases in between. Germline values: CDR1 MDHEN, CDR2 SYDVKM. CDR3 residues: CATRINEDPYEQYF. CDR3 nucleotide sequence: TGTGCCACCAGAATTAACGAGGATCCCTACGAGCAGTACTTC.

The DNA for the CDR3 is TGTGCCAGCAGCTGGGTATCTAGCAACAATGAGCAGTTCTTC. Amino acids: CASSWVSSNNEQFF. This sequence joins TRBV11-2 and TRBJ2-1; D may be TRBD2 (5 bases). CDR3 length: 14 residues. The germline V gene encodes CDR1 SGHAT and CDR2 FQNNGV. Trimming stripped 4 bases from V and 5 bases from J, with 12 bases between. The complete variable domain, with remaining parts taken from reference TRBV11-2 and TRBJ2-1, reads EAGVAQSPRYKIIEKRQSVAFWCNPISGHATLYWYQQILGQGPKLLIQFQNNGVVDDSQLPKDRFSAERLKGVDSTLKIQPAKLEDSAVYLCASSWVSSNNEQFFGPGTRLTVL.

J is TRBJ1-5 and V is TRBV5-8; 7 bases fit TRBD1. From germline, CDR1 is SGHTS and CDR2 YDEGEE. Trimming removed 4 bases from V and 4 bases from J; junction bases left unmatched: 5. This CDR3 has 14 amino acids. The CDR3 region is CASSLDRANQPQHF. The CDR3 bases are TGTGCCAGCAGCCTCGACAGGGCAAATCAGCCCCAGCATTTT.

Turning to this clone: The same CDR3 can be traced to other DNA sequences in this sample. The V gene is TRBV4-1, the J gene TRBJ1-4, with a tentative D call TRBD1 (5 bases). V was pared by 0 bases and J by 7 bases, with 6 bases between. The CDR3 runs 13 residues. Germline V gene sequence: CDR1 MGHRA, CDR2 YSYEKL. The CDR3 DNA reads TGCGCCAGCAGCCAAGATAGGGGTGAAAAACTGTTTTTT. Amino acid sequence: CASSQDRGEKLFF.

The V call is TRBV9, the J call TRBJ1-6; D is unclear. This CDR3 has 14 residues. From germline, CDR1 is SGDLS and CDR2 YYNGEE. V was cut by 0 bases and J by 8 bases, with 9 bases left in between. The CDR3 sequence is CASSVATEDSPLHF. The CDR3 bases are TGTGCCAGCAGCGTAGCTACAGAAGATTCACCCCTCCACTTT.

The chain couples TRBV19 to TRBJ2-1; D is uncertain. Trimming removed 1 base at V and 1 base at J, with 8 bases between. Germline V gene sequence: CDR1 LNHDA, CDR2 SQIVND (reference sequence). CDR3 length equals 15 residues. CDR3 sequence: CASSIASLSYNEQFF. CDR3 sequence (DNA): TGTGCCAGTAGTATAGCCTCCCTGTCCTACAATGAGCAGTTCTTC.

J is TRBJ1-1 and V is TRBV20-1; D is uncertain. CDR1 and CDR2 from the germline V gene are DFQATT and SNEGSKA (reference sequence). The germline V and J ends were trimmed by 2 bases and 10 bases, with 8 bases remaining between them. The length of the CDR3 is 10 residues. The CDR3 coding sequence is TGCAGTGCTAGAAGCGAGGGAGCTTTCTTT. Amino acids: CSARSEGAFF.

The CDR3 protein is CAWRKGTGGSQPQHF. The CDR3 nucleotides are TGTGCCTGGAGAAAGGGGACAGGGGGTAGTCAGCCCCAGCATTTT. The chain combines TRBV30 with TRBJ1-5, with 11 nucleotides matching TRBD1. Germline V gives CDR1 GTSNPN, CDR2 SVGIG (reference sequence). There are 15 residues in the CDR3. J gave up 6 bases and V 3 bases, and 7 bases lay outside the gene matches.

The chain employs TRBV7-9 and TRBJ1-1; the D is unclear. V was trimmed by 1 base and J by 11 bases, leaving 14 bases between them. This CDR3 has 13 residues. Germline lookup yields CDR1 SEHNR and CDR2 FQNEAQ (reference sequence). The CDR3 nucleotides read TGTGCCAGCAGCTTAGACAGCGGCTTCATTGCTTTCTTT. Translation: CASSLDSGFIAFF. The whole variable domain, filled in from reference TRBV7-9 and TRBJ1-1, reads DTGVSQNPRHKITKRGQNVTFRCDPISEHNRLYWYRQTLGQGPEFLTYFQNEAQLEKSRLLSDRFSAERPKGSFSTLEIQRTEQGDSAMYLCASSLDSGFIAFFGQGTRLTVV.

This clone appeared a single time. The V and J genes are TRBV13 and TRBJ2-4; D is perhaps TRBD1 (5 bases). CDR3 length: 16 residues. Germline CDR1 reads PRHDT; CDR2 reads FYEKMQ (reference sequence). V shed 5 bases and J shed 0 bases, with 14 bases lying between them. In DNA, the CDR3 is TGTGCCAGCAGCATGACAGCATTCCTAGCCAAAAACATTCAGTACTTC. Its protein product is CASSMTAFLAKNIQYF. Supplemented by reference TRBV13 and TRBJ2-4, the full variable domain reads AAGVIQSPRHLIKEKRETATLKCYPIPRHDTVYWYQQGPGQDPQFLISFYEKMQSDKGSIPDRFSAQQFSDYHSELNMSSLELGDSALYFCASSMTAFLAKNIQYFGAGTRLSVL.

V usage is TRBV18 and J usage is TRBJ1-5, with unresolved D. The length of the CDR3 is 15 residues. Germline CDR1 reads KGHSH; CDR2 reads LQKENI. Trimming pared 2 bases from V and 0 bases from J, leaving 8 bases between. The CDR3 here is CASSPEAVSNQPQHF. For the CDR3, the DNA is TGTGCCAGCTCACCAGAGGCAGTTAGCAATCAGCCCCAGCATTTT.

The chain joins TRBV5-1 to TRBJ2-7, with D maybe TRBD2 (7 bases). Trimming stripped 0 bases from V and 6 bases from J, with 13 bases between. CDR1 is SGHRS, CDR2 YFSETQ, per germline. There are 14 residues in the CDR3. CDR3 in DNA: TGCGCCAGCAGCTTGGTCGCGGGGGCTCGCGAGCAGTACTTC. It codes for CASSLVAGAREQYF.

This chain connects TRBV6-5 to TRBJ2-7, with 9 positions matching TRBD1. The length of the CDR3 is 13 residues. Germline V CDR1 and CDR2: MNHEY, SVGAGI. Trimming cost V 10 bases and J 5 bases; bases outside gene matches: 9. The CDR3 DNA follows: TGTGCCACTACTGGGACAGGGTTAAACGAGCAGTACTTC. Amino acids: CATTGTGLNEQYF.

This rearrangement joins TRBV7-9 to TRBJ2-3; 7 bases are a match to TRBD1. There are 13 residues in the CDR3. The germline gives CDR1 SEHNR, CDR2 FQNEAQ (reference sequence). Germline trimming cut 3 bases from V and 4 bases from J; bases unmatched to any gene: 1. This chain's CDR3 is CASSFDRADTQYF. CDR3 bases: TGTGCCAGCAGCTTCGACAGGGCAGATACGCAGTATTTT.

The chain employs TRBV10-3 and TRBJ1-1; unclear D gene. The CDR3 is 14 residues long. Trimming took off 1 base at V and 1 base at J, with 7 bases between the two ends. CDR1 and CDR2 (germline): ENHRY, SYGVKD. DNA of the CDR3: TGTGCCATCAGTGAGTACAATAAGAACACTGAAGCTTTCTTT. This sequence encodes CAISEYNKNTEAFF.

The CDR3 nucleotides read TGTGCCAGCAGCCCCTTACCCGGGACAGAGCTTTATTACGGGCTTGGCTACACCTTC. This gives the protein CASSPLPGTELYYGLGYTF. The gene calls are TRBV4-2 and TRBJ1-2; 7 nucleotides align to TRBD1. Germline CDR1 reads LGHNA; CDR2 reads YNFKEQ. The CDR3 has 19 amino acids. Trimming removed 4 bases from V and 7 bases from J; junction bases left unmatched: 24.

The rearrangement joins TRBV4-1 to TRBJ2-5, with TRBD1 identical over 7 bases. Looked up from germline, CDR1 is MGHRA and CDR2 is YSYEKL. V gave up 1 base and J gave up 0 bases; unmatched junction bases: 8. This CDR3 spans 17 amino acids. The DNA for the CDR3 is TGCGCCAGCAGCCAAGTATTTGGGACAGAAAACCAAGAGACCCAGTACTTC. Protein sequence: CASSQVFGTENQETQYF.

For the CDR3, the DNA is TGTGCCATCAGGGGCCCTGACAGACCTGGAAACACCATATATTTT. Its protein is CAIRGPDRPGNTIYF. The chain combines TRBV10-3 with TRBJ1-3; possible D gene TRBD1, 5 bases. Germline V gene sequence: CDR1 ENHRY, CDR2 SYGVKD. The V end was cut by 6 bases, the J end by 2 bases, with 14 bases between. The CDR3 consists of 15 residues.

Details on this clone: At one end, the junction sequence differs from germline, possibly due to a read error. The chain recombines TRBV18 with TRBJ2-7; 8 nucleotides match TRBD1. CDR3 length: 13 amino acids. The V gene's germline CDR1 is KGHSH and CDR2 LQKENI. The DNA for the CDR3 is TGTGCCAGCTCACTAACCCGAGGACAGGGTCGTTTCTTC. Translation: CASSLTRGQGRFF.

V gene TRBV7-2 combines with J gene TRBJ2-7; D is ambiguous. Germline V gives CDR1 SGHTA, CDR2 FQGNSA. The CDR3 has 16 residues. The V end was cut by 1 base, the J end by 3 bases, with 16 bases between. CDR3 in amino acids: CASSLGSSTLVYEQYF. The CDR3 coding sequence is TGTGCCAGCAGCTTAGGATCGTCTACCCTCGTCTACGAGCAGTACTTC.

The rearrangement joins TRBV7-9 to TRBJ1-1; 7 bases map to TRBD1. Looked up from germline, CDR1 is SEHNR and CDR2 is FQNEAQ (reference sequence). V gave up 5 bases and J gave up 1 base; unmatched junction bases: 16. The CDR3 is made up of 18 amino acids. In DNA, the CDR3 is TGTGCCAGCAGCAAATTCGGACAGGCCGAAGAAGAGAACACTGAAGCTTTCTTT. Amino acid sequence: CASSKFGQAEEENTEAFF.

This clone was seen once. The chain has TRBV7-2 and TRBJ2-7, with 7 positions matching TRBD1. The CDR3 sequence is 16 residues long. V was clipped by 1 base and J by 2 bases; unmatched bases: 8. Germline lookup yields CDR1 SGHTA and CDR2 FQGNSA. The CDR3 DNA is TGTGCCAGCAGCTTAGGACAGGGTGGCGGAACCTACGAGCAGTACTTC. This translates into CASSLGQGGGTYEQYF.